This T cell receptor (beta chain) was sequenced during a study of T cell responses to AZD1222 COVID-19 vaccine. Study-level results: Breadth and depth of Spike-specific TCRs rose after two AZD1222 doses. Most donors were white British, females outnumbered males, and clonal diversity was possibly underestimated. Vaccine-associated CD4 TCRs ranged over spike, dominating at 160-218 and 743-854.

The method was immunoSEQ multiplex PCR; TCRdb's version includes in-frame clones alone and lacks a portion of them. The data show 250,000 to 300,000 clones, around 93% seen once. Germline V gene sequence: CDR1 SGHVS, CDR2 FNYEAQ. V was pared by 0 bases and J by 5 bases, with 5 bases of the junction left unmatched. The CDR3 loop spans 15 amino acids. Of note for this clone: As yet, its antigen is unknown.

The chain has TRBV7-6 and TRBJ2-7, with 9 bases matching TRBD1. Sample: peripheral blood, taken 28 days after the second AZD1222 dose. This clonotype was obtained from an adult who received the AZD1222 COVID-19 vaccine. The CDR3 reads CASSLAGTGLHEQYF. CDR3 coding DNA: TGTGCCAGCAGCTTAGCCGGGACAGGGTTACACGAGCAGTACTTC.